This T cell receptor beta chain is drawn from a study of blood T cell repertoires in COVID-19. Overall study context: Some COVID-19 samples were acute and others convalescent; all came from the United States, Italy and Spain. T cells, B-cell-depleted T cells, or PBMCs provided the cDNA or gDNA that served as material.

Germline assignment: CDR1 SGHVS and CDR2 FQNEAQ. The CDR3 extends over 13 amino acids. J gave up 8 bases and V 5 bases, and 6 bases lay outside the gene matches. Authors' processing steps: By means of reference gene primer amplification, nucleated cell counts were estimated. Assay: immunoSEQ multiplex PCR; the TCRdb copy retains only in-frame clones and omits some. Clone size and the V and J calls come from that table; the DNA yielded D and trimming. Seen here are over 50,000 clones, under 85% observed once, and the top ten hold 5% to 7%. Sequenced sample: peripheral blood. The TCR comes from a woman aged 45-65 years with active or convalescent COVID-19. The J gene is TRBJ1-2, the V gene TRBV7-8, with TRBD1 matching over 9 bases. The CDR3: CASSANRGQGYTF. The CDR3 coding sequence is TGTGCCAGCAGCGCCAACAGGGGGCAGGGCTACACCTTC.